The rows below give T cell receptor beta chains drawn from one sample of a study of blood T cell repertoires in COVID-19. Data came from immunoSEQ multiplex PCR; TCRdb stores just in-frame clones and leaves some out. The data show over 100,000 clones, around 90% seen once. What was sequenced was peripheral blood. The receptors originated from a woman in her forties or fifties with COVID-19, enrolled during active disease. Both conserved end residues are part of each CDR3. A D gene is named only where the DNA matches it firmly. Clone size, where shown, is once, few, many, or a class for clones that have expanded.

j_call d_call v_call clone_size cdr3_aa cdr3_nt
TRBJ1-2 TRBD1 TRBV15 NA CATSRDFGDRGYNYGYTF TGTGCCACCAGCAGAGATTTTGGGGACAGGGGATATAACTATGGCTACACCTTC
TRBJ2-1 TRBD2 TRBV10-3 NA CAISAASGGWNEQFF TGTGCCATCAGTGCCGCTAGCGGGGGTTGGAATGAGCAGTTCTTC
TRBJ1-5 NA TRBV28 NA CASSLYSNQPQHF TGTGCCAGCAGCCTTTATAGCAATCAGCCCCAGCATTTT
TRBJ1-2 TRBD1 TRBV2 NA CASSYEGAVYGYTF TGTGCCAGCAGTTACGAGGGGGCGGTCTATGGCTACACCTTC
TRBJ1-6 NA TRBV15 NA CATSRGILNSPLHF TGTGCCACCAGCAGAGGTATACTTAATTCACCCCTCCACTTT
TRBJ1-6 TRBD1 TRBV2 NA CASRGQGTYNSPLHF TGTGCCAGCAGGGGACAGGGAACCTATAATTCACCCCTCCACTTT
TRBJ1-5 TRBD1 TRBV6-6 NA CASSRYGTVYSNQPQHF TGTGCCAGCAGCCGATACGGGACAGTCTATAGCAATCAGCCCCAGCATTTT
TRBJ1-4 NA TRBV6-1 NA CASSDGGEKLFF TGTGCCAGCAGTGACGGGGGGGAAAAACTGTTTTTT
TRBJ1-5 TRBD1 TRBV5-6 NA CASSVQGRNQPQHF TGTGCCAGCAGCGTACAGGGGAGGAATCAGCCCCAGCATTTT
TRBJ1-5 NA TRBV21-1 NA CASSKEWTGISYSNQPQHF TGTGCCAGCAGCAAAGAGTGGACAGGGATTAGCTATAGCAATCAGCCCCAGCATTTT
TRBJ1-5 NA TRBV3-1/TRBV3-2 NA CASSQDLSQPQHF TGTGCCAGCAGCCAAGATCTTAGTCAGCCCCAGCATTTT
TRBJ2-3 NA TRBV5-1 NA CASSVLRTSDTQYF TGCGCCAGCAGTGTCCTTCGGACATCAGATACGCAGTATTTT
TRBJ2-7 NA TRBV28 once CASSYRDEQYF TGTGCCAGCAGTTACAGGGACGAGCAGTACTTC
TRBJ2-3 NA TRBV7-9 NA CASSFHPEQSTDTQYF TGTGCCAGCAGCTTCCACCCAGAACAGAGCACAGATACGCAGTATTTT